This TCR beta chain was obtained from a study of blood T cell repertoires in COVID-19. Study as a whole: PBMCs, B-cell-depleted T cells, or T cells provided the cDNA or gDNA that made up the material.

This clone was seen a handful of times. CDR3 length: 12 amino acids. Deletions cut 6 bases from V and 2 bases from J, with 6 bases between. Looked up from germline, CDR1 is WNHNN and CDR2 is SYGVQD (reference sequence). Participants were aged roughly 18 to 100 years from 20 to 30 US areas. Clinical history reported by participants formed the basis on which cohorts were assigned. Donors of Cohort 3 who recovered were those that had two negative PCRs, clearance, or symptom resolution. Libraries were prepared by immunoSEQ multiplex PCR; TCRdb keeps only in-frame clonotypes and omits some of them. The sample includes about 180,000 clones, 88% seen only once; the top ten take more than 8.5%.

The TCR comes from a woman aged 18-29 years who had recovered from COVID-19. Sequencing was performed on PBMCs or T cells enriched from blood (not recorded which). This chain uses TRBV10-1 with TRBJ2-3; D is ambiguous. The CDR3 nucleotides are TGCGCCAGCAGCCCCAACACAGATACGCAGTATTTT. Protein: CASSPNTDTQYF.